This T cell receptor beta chain appears in the sequencing data of a study of CD8+ T cells in alopecia areata. RNA extraction and reverse transcription yielded cDNA as sequencing template. TCRdb's table, derived via immunoSEQ multiplex PCR, lists solely in-frame clones and lacks some. The sample lists 90,000 to 150,000 clones; 53% were seen once. Trimming pared 1 base from V and 1 base from J, leaving 11 bases between. CDR3 length equals 16 residues. Germline CDR1 SGHAT, CDR2 FQNNGV. Noted treatment: oral pan-JAK inhibitor, 5-10 mg twice daily. Separation by sorting yielded CD4+ and CD8+ T cells from PBMCs.

This specimen consisted of CD4+ T cells sorted from blood, obtained at week 4, from a patient treated with tofacitinib. V usage is TRBV11-2 and J usage is TRBJ1-5; D gene ambiguous. This receptor was obtained from a human donor with alopecia areata. The CDR3 is CASSLVGGMSNQPQHF. In nucleotides, the CDR3 is TGTGCCAGCAGCTTAGTAGGAGGAATGAGCAATCAGCCCCAGCATTTT.